These T cell receptor beta chains were read from a single sample in a study of T cells in Graves' hyperthyroidism and ophthalmopathy. TCRdb passed the multiplex PCR reads through MiXCR, listing each CDR3 protein once. Among a few hundred thousand distinct CDR3 sequences listed, 46% were seen once. The sequenced sample was peripheral blood or thyroid tissue (not recorded which). Every receptor here comes from a woman aged 18-29 years with Graves' hyperthyroidism. CDR3s include the opening cysteine and the closing phenylalanine or tryptophan. Each record gives: V gene, clone size, J gene, D gene, CDR3 protein, CDR3 DNA. The D gene is left open where the match is weak. Size values are once, few and many counts, or a class for expanded clones, and some rows have none.

v_call: TRBV12-3/TRBV12-4
clone_size: .
j_call: TRBJ2-5
d_call: TRBD1
cdr3_aa: CASTIGGEETQYF
cdr3_nt: TGTGCCAGCACGATAGGGGGCGAGGAGACCCAGTACTTC

v_call: TRBV11-3
clone_size: many
j_call: TRBJ2-2
d_call: .
cdr3_aa: CASSAGGNGELFF
cdr3_nt: TGTGCCAGCAGCGCAGGGGGGAACGGGGAGCTGTTTTTT

v_call: TRBV27
clone_size: .
j_call: TRBJ2-6
d_call: .
cdr3_aa: CASSKKASGANVLTF
cdr3_nt: TGTGCCAGCAGCAAGAAGGCCTCTGGGGCCAACGTCCTGACTTTC

v_call: TRBV20-1
clone_size: .
j_call: TRBJ2-3
d_call: TRBD2
cdr3_aa: CSAREASGIVSTQYF
cdr3_nt: TGCAGTGCTAGAGAGGCTAGCGGGATCGTTTCTACGCAGTATTTT

v_call: TRBV14
clone_size: many
j_call: TRBJ1-2
d_call: .
cdr3_aa: CASSQDLNRVNGYTF
cdr3_nt: TGTGCCAGCAGCCAAGATTTGAACAGGGTCAATGGCTACACCTTC

v_call: TRBV20-1
clone_size: many
j_call: TRBJ1-6
d_call: .
cdr3_aa: CSARTTQRTYNSPLHF
cdr3_nt: TGCAGTGCTAGAACGACCCAGAGGACCTATAATTCACCCCTCCACTTT

v_call: TRBV7-3
clone_size: .
j_call: TRBJ1-3
d_call: .
cdr3_aa: CASSPDTGELGNTIYF
cdr3_nt: TGTGCCAGCAGCCCTGACACCGGGGAGCTCGGAAACACCATATATTTT

v_call: TRBV20-1
clone_size: once
j_call: TRBJ1-2
d_call: .
cdr3_aa: CSARDLAGYTF
cdr3_nt: TGCAGTGCTAGAGATCTAGCGGGCTACACCTTC

v_call: TRBV7-3
clone_size: .
j_call: TRBJ1-6
d_call: .
cdr3_aa: CASSPGGLGSPLHF
cdr3_nt: TGTGCCAGCAGCCCCGGGGGTTTAGGGTCACCCCTCCACTTT

v_call: TRBV12-3/TRBV12-4
clone_size: once
j_call: TRBJ2-5
d_call: .
cdr3_aa: CASSLTGPPPQYF
cdr3_nt: TGTGCCAGCAGTTTAACGGGACCCCCTCCCCAGTACTTC

v_call: TRBV20-1
clone_size: few
j_call: TRBJ2-3
d_call: TRBD2
cdr3_aa: CSARASGSGDTQYF
cdr3_nt: TGCAGTGCTAGAGCTAGCGGGAGCGGAGATACGCAGTATTTT

v_call: TRBV7-3
clone_size: .
j_call: TRBJ2-6
d_call: .
cdr3_aa: CASSNRANVLTF
cdr3_nt: TGTGCTAGCAGCAACAGGGCCAACGTCCTGACTTTC

v_call: TRBV5-8
clone_size: many
j_call: TRBJ1-2
d_call: .
cdr3_aa: CASSPETYGYTF
cdr3_nt: TGTGCCAGCAGCCCTGAAACGTATGGCTACACCTTC

v_call: TRBV29-1
clone_size: many
j_call: TRBJ1-3
d_call: .
cdr3_aa: CSVQEPTENTIYF
cdr3_nt: TGCAGCGTCCAGGAACCGACAGAGAACACCATATATTTT

v_call: TRBV5-1
clone_size: .
j_call: TRBJ2-7
d_call: TRBD2
cdr3_aa: CASRPSSGRDYEQYF
cdr3_nt: TGCGCCAGCAGACCATCTAGCGGGAGGGACTACGAGCAGTACTTC

v_call: TRBV19
clone_size: few
j_call: TRBJ2-7
d_call: .
cdr3_aa: CASSIARVRSYEQYF
cdr3_nt: TGTGCCAGTAGTATAGCGAGAGTGAGGTCCTACGAGCAGTACTTC

v_call: TRBV11-2
clone_size: many
j_call: TRBJ1-2
d_call: TRBD1
cdr3_aa: CASSPQPDRIYGYTF
cdr3_nt: TGTGCCAGCAGCCCCCAGCCGGACAGGATCTATGGCTACACCTTC

v_call: TRBV10-3
clone_size: .
j_call: TRBJ1-3
d_call: .
cdr3_aa: CAISDLCASSQEDRAGNTIYF
cdr3_nt: .

v_call: TRBV6-1
clone_size: .
j_call: TRBJ2-7
d_call: TRBD2
cdr3_aa: CASSRTSGSFADTQYF
cdr3_nt: TGTGCCAGCAGCAGGACTAGCGGGAGTTTCGCAGATACGCAGTACTTC

v_call: TRBV20-1
clone_size: many
j_call: TRBJ2-7
d_call: TRBD2
cdr3_aa: CSARDLAGASYEQYF
cdr3_nt: TGCAGTGCTAGAGATCTCGCGGGAGCCTCCTACGAGCAGTACTTC

v_call: TRBV19
clone_size: many
j_call: TRBJ2-2
d_call: TRBD2
cdr3_aa: CASSETSGSWAGELFF
cdr3_nt: TGTGCCAGTAGTGAGACTAGCGGGAGTTGGGCCGGGGAGCTGTTTTTT

v_call: TRBV29-1
clone_size: many
j_call: TRBJ2-7
d_call: .
cdr3_aa: CSVEKRMPYEQYF
cdr3_nt: TGCAGCGTTGAAAAGAGGATGCCCTACGAGCAGTACTTC

v_call: TRBV5-1
clone_size: .
j_call: TRBJ2-7
d_call: TRBD1
cdr3_aa: CASRLGQVYEQYF
cdr3_nt: TGCGCCAGCAGACTCGGACAGGTATACGAGCAGTACTTC

v_call: TRBV2
clone_size: .
j_call: TRBJ1-5
d_call: .
cdr3_aa: CASRGRGNQPQHF
cdr3_nt: TGTGCCAGCAGGGGGCGAGGCAATCAGCCCCAGCATTTT

v_call: TRBV20-1
clone_size: many
j_call: TRBJ2-7
d_call: TRBD2
cdr3_aa: CSARAGLAGIYEQYF
cdr3_nt: TGCAGTGCTAGGGCGGGACTAGCAGGGATCTACGAGCAGTACTTC

v_call: TRBV18
clone_size: .
j_call: TRBJ1-1
d_call: .
cdr3_aa: CASSPPTRANTEAFF
cdr3_nt: TGTGCCAGCTCACCCCCTACAAGGGCGAACACTGAAGCTTTCTTT

v_call: TRBV11-3
clone_size: .
j_call: TRBJ2-7
d_call: .
cdr3_aa: CASSLEDRLAGEQYF
cdr3_nt: TGTGCCAGCAGCTTAGAAGATCGGCTAGCAGGCGAGCAGTACTTC

v_call: TRBV6-2/TRBV6-3
clone_size: many
j_call: TRBJ1-4
d_call: .
cdr3_aa: CASGGATNEKLFF
cdr3_nt: TGTGCCAGCGGCGGAGCAACTAATGAAAAACTGTTTTTT

v_call: TRBV18
clone_size: many
j_call: TRBJ1-2
d_call: .
cdr3_aa: CASSPTHGYGYTF
cdr3_nt: TGTGCCAGCTCACCGACCCACGGCTATGGCTACACCTTC

v_call: TRBV6-5
clone_size: many
j_call: TRBJ2-7
d_call: TRBD2
cdr3_aa: CASSSPGTSSYEQYF
cdr3_nt: TGTGCCAGCAGTTCTCCCGGGACTAGCAGCTACGAGCAGTACTTC

v_call: TRBV5-1
clone_size: few
j_call: TRBJ2-7
d_call: .
cdr3_aa: CASSLDLGLSYEQYF
cdr3_nt: TGCGCCAGCAGCTTGGATCTGGGGCTCTCCTACGAGCAGTACTTC

v_call: TRBV20-1
clone_size: .
j_call: TRBJ2-5
d_call: TRBD2
cdr3_aa: CSAGTSGTPYNEQLF
cdr3_nt: TGCAGTGCTGGGACTAGCGGGACGCCCTACAATGAGCAGCTCTTC

v_call: TRBV2
clone_size: .
j_call: TRBJ1-2
d_call: .
cdr3_aa: CASRTWSGYTF
cdr3_nt: TGTGCCAGCAGGACCTGGAGCGGCTACACCTTC

v_call: TRBV7-2
clone_size: many
j_call: TRBJ1-5
d_call: .
cdr3_aa: CASQGSNQPQHF
cdr3_nt: TGTGCCAGCCAGGGTAGCAATCAGCCCCAGCATTTT

v_call: TRBV6-5
clone_size: .
j_call: TRBJ1-5
d_call: .
cdr3_aa: CASSRPNSNQPQHF
cdr3_nt: TGTGCCAGCAGTCGTCCGAATAGCAATCAGCCCCAGCATTTT

v_call: TRBV20-1
clone_size: many
j_call: TRBJ2-7
d_call: TRBD2
cdr3_aa: CSASRKAGDPNNDEQYF
cdr3_nt: TGCAGTGCGTCCCGGAAGGCGGGAGACCCCAACAACGACGAGCAGTACTTC

v_call: TRBV5-5
clone_size: .
j_call: TRBJ2-5
d_call: .
cdr3_aa: CASSLWGAQETQYF
cdr3_nt: TGCGCCAGCAGCTTGTGGGGGGCCCAAGAGACCCAGTACTTC

v_call: TRBV10-3
clone_size: .
j_call: TRBJ1-2
d_call: .
cdr3_aa: CAISPIAGGNYGYTF
cdr3_nt: TGTGCCATCAGTCCCATAGCGGGAGGAAACTATGGCTACACCTTC

v_call: TRBV15
clone_size: .
j_call: TRBJ2-6
d_call: TRBD1
cdr3_aa: CATSTGTGGRNTEAF
cdr3_nt: TGTGCCACCAGTACCGGGACAGGGGGCCGGAACACTGAAGCTTTC

v_call: TRBV7-9
clone_size: .
j_call: TRBJ1-2
d_call: .
cdr3_aa: CASSLEAYGYTF
cdr3_nt: TGTGCCAGCAGCTTAGAGGCCTATGGCTACACCTTC

v_call: TRBV19
clone_size: few
j_call: TRBJ2-5
d_call: TRBD2
cdr3_aa: CASSPPPGGGETQYF
cdr3_nt: TGTGCCAGTAGTCCTCCCCCCGGGGGGGGAGAGACCCAGTACTTC

v_call: TRBV20-1
clone_size: .
j_call: TRBJ1-1
d_call: .
cdr3_aa: CSASGQMDELEAFF
cdr3_nt: TGCAGTGCTAGCGGACAGATGGACGAACTCGAAGCTTTCTTT

v_call: TRBV9
clone_size: .
j_call: TRBJ1-1
d_call: TRBD1
cdr3_aa: CASSVAGTGMSTEAFF
cdr3_nt: TGTGCCAGCAGCGTAGCCGGGACAGGGATGAGCACTGAAGCTTTCTTT

v_call: TRBV2
clone_size: many
j_call: TRBJ2-6
d_call: TRBD1
cdr3_aa: CASTQDRGFGGANVLTF
cdr3_nt: TGTGCCAGCACCCAGGACAGGGGGTTTGGTGGGGCCAACGTCCTGACTTTC